The 27 T cell receptor beta chains presented below share a single source sample, sequenced in a study of metastatic and nonmetastatic thyroid tumors. Using MiXCR, TCRdb re-called clones from the PCR reads. The repertoire holds roughly 33,000 clones, with roughly 15% as singletons. Among the patients, none had received any treatment before thyroid surgery. Material for sequencing was blood. These receptors came from a female donor with papillary thyroid cancer or a benign thyroid nodule (not recorded which). Some clones in this sample may be carry-over from other donors' samples.

V usage is TRBV24-1 and J usage is TRBJ2-1; D perhaps matches TRBD1 (6 bases). Germline CDR1 is KGHDR and CDR2 is SFDVKD. The CDR3 loop spans 17 amino acids. With 0 bases removed from V and 7 bases from J, the gap between germline ends came to 18 bases. The CDR3 region is CATSDLSGQGLLNEQFF. The CDR3 nucleotides are TGTGCCACCAGTGATTTGTCGGGTCAGGGGTTATTGAATGAGCAGTTCTTC.

This clone was seen many times. The chain's CDR3 is CASSLQYGSNEKLFF. DNA of the CDR3: TGTGCCAGCAGCCTTCAATACGGGAGTAATGAAAAACTGTTTTTT. The chain employs TRBV11-2 and TRBJ1-4; D is unresolved. The V and J ends lost 5 bases and 4 bases respectively, with 14 bases between them. CDR1 and CDR2 from the germline V gene are SGHAT and FQNNGV. CDR3 length: 15 amino acids.

The chain couples TRBV11-1 to TRBJ2-7; unclear D gene. This CDR3 comprises 14 residues. Germline CDR1 and CDR2: SGHAT and FQDESV (reference sequence). V was pared by 5 bases and J by 3 bases, with 14 bases between. The CDR3 nucleotides read TGTGCCAGCAGCGAGAACATGGGGATCTACGAGCAGTACTTC. Amino acids: CASSENMGIYEQYF.

The V and J genes are TRBV28 and TRBJ1-6; D is unresolved. CDR3 length: 13 residues. Trimming pared 3 bases from V and 9 bases from J, leaving 9 bases between. From germline, CDR1 is MDHEN and CDR2 SYDVKM. CDR3 region: CASSLDPGSPLHF. The CDR3 coding sequence is TGTGCCAGCAGTTTGGATCCGGGTTCACCCCTCCACTTT.

This clone was observed at least ten times. The chain links TRBV20-1 to TRBJ1-1, with D perhaps matching TRBD1 (6 bases). V dropped 6 bases and J dropped 3 bases, with 14 bases sitting between them. Germline V gene sequence: CDR1 DFQATT, CDR2 SNEGSKA (reference sequence). The CDR3 spans 13 residues. CDR3 amino acids: CSASTGRDTEAFF. CDR3 in DNA: TGCAGTGCCAGTACAGGGAGGGACACTGAAGCTTTCTTT.

Of note for this clone: The CDR3 does not close with the conserved phenylalanine or tryptophan, likely indicating a read error. The rearrangement joins TRBV7-2 to TRBJ1-4; tentative D call: TRBD1 (6 bases). From germline, CDR1 is SGHTA and CDR2 FQGNSA. This CDR3 has 16 amino acids. V was trimmed by 5 bases and J by 5 bases, leaving 18 bases between them. The CDR3 is CASSLQVGGGNEKLFL. The CDR3 nucleotides are TGTGCCAGCAGCCTACAAGTAGGGGGAGGAAATGAAAAACTGTTTCTT.

J is TRBJ2-2 and V is TRBV6-2 or TRBV6-3, with 8 bases that match TRBD1. Losses at the gene ends were 0 bases for V and 5 bases for J; bases not matched to a gene: 5. Germline loops: CDR1 MNHEY, CDR2 SVGEGT. The CDR3 is 16 residues long. The CDR3: CASSYSARGQTGELFF. The CDR3, as DNA: TGTGCCAGCAGTTACTCGGCCAGGGGGCAAACCGGGGAGCTGTTTTTT.

This clone was seen repeatedly, ten times or more. The J gene is TRBJ1-1, the V gene TRBV5-4; D ambiguous. Germline V gene data show CDR1 as SGHNT and CDR2 as YYREEE (reference sequence). V was pared by 2 bases and J by 8 bases, with 28 bases between. The CDR3 is made up of 18 amino acids. In nucleotides, the CDR3 is TGTGCCAGCAGCTTAGAGACGAACCCAAGGCGGAACACTGAGGAAGCTTTCTTT. Its translation is CASSLETNPRRNTEEAFF.

This clone was counted between two and nine times. The rearrangement uses TRBV20-1 and TRBJ1-6, with 7 bases identical to TRBD1. Germline V gene sequence: CDR1 DFQATT, CDR2 SNEGSKA (reference sequence). J gave up 5 bases and V 6 bases, and 4 bases lay outside the gene matches. The CDR3 is made up of 13 amino acids. CDR3 DNA: TGCAGTGCCTCCGGGACAGATAATTCACCCCTCCACTTT. It translates to CSASGTDNSPLHF.

This clone was seen ten or more times. This chain links TRBV3-1 with TRBJ2-7; maybe TRBD1 (6 bases). The V gene lost 1 base and the J gene lost 3 bases, with 13 bases spanning the gap. The germline gives CDR1 LGHDT, CDR2 YNNKEL (reference sequence). This CDR3 has 15 amino acids. The CDR3 region has the DNA TGTGCCAGCAGCCAAGGACAGGCCTTCCGCTACGAGCAGTACTTC. Translating it yields CASSQGQAFRYEQYF.

This clone was found a few times. A much larger clonotype is one base distant, so this may be a read error. Other DNA sequences in this sample translate to the same CDR3. The chain has TRBV3-1 and TRBJ1-1; TRBD1 might be the D (5 bases). Germline CDR1 is LGHDT and CDR2 is YNNKEL (reference sequence). This CDR3 is 12 amino acids long. The CDR3 region is CASSRQGAEAFF. Written as DNA, the CDR3 is TGTGCCAGCAGCCGCCAAGGGGCTGAGGCTTTCTTT.

This clone was detected ten times or more. The genes are TRBV5-1 and TRBJ1-3; D uncertain. CDR1 and CDR2 (germline): SGHRS, YFSETQ. Trimming cost V 4 bases and J 0 bases, with 11 bases left between them. The CDR3 is made up of 15 amino acids. In DNA form, the CDR3 reads TGCGCCAGCAGCACAGCCTACAACTCTGGAAACACCATATATTTT. Amino acid sequence: CASSTAYNSGNTIYF.

This clone was counted many times. The V and J genes are TRBV18 and TRBJ1-3; the D gene is possibly TRBD1 (6 bases). CDR1 is KGHSH and CDR2 is LQKENI in the germline V gene. This CDR3 has 17 amino acids. V lost 4 bases and J 0 bases, leaving 16 bases between the germline ends. For the CDR3, the DNA is TGTGCCAGCTCACTCGGACAGACTGTCTCCTCTGGAAACACCATATATTTT. Translation gives CASSLGQTVSSGNTIYF. The variable domain in full, with the rest retrieved from reference TRBV18 and TRBJ1-3, is NAGVMQNPRHLVRRRGQEARLRCSPMKGHSHVYWYRQLPEEGLKFMVYLQKENIIDESGMPKERFSAEFPKEGPSILRIQQVVRGDSAAYFCASSLGQTVSSGNTIYFGEGSWLTVV.

This clone was observed at least ten times. V usage is TRBV19 and J usage is TRBJ1-4, with 12 bases identical to TRBD1. Germline trimming cut 3 bases from V and 13 bases from J; bases unmatched to any gene: 9. Germline CDR1 and CDR2: LNHDA and SQIVND (reference sequence). This CDR3 comprises 15 residues. CDR3 residues: CASSMGGTGGFGLFF. Here the CDR3 DNA reads TGTGCCAGTAGTATGGGTGGGACAGGGGGCTTCGGACTGTTTTTT.

This clone was observed many times. The chain couples TRBV3-1 to TRBJ2-1; maybe TRBD2 (6 bases). The CDR3 is made up of 16 amino acids. The germline CDR1 and CDR2 sequences are LGHDT and YNNKEL (reference sequence). V shed 0 bases and J shed 0 bases, with 9 bases lying between them. CDR3 DNA sequence: TGTGCCAGCAGCCAAGAGGGGGGATACTCCTACAATGAGCAGTTCTTC. It is translated as CASSQEGGYSYNEQFF.

Notes on this clone: The junction differs from germline at one of its ends, possibly a read error. J is TRBJ1-1 and V is TRBV19; a weak D match, TRBD1 (5 bases). The CDR3 is 13 residues long. CDR1 and CDR2 (germline): LNHDA, SQIVND (reference sequence). The CDR3, as DNA: TGTGCAAGTATGATACAGGAGAACACTGGAGCTTTCTTT. Translating gives CASMIQENTGAFF.

This clone was seen ten or more times. The V and J genes are TRBV27 and TRBJ2-1; TRBD1 matches at 9 bases. V trimming: 6 bases; J trimming: 7 bases; junction bases outside the gene matches: 10. The length of the CDR3 is 15 residues. Germline V gives CDR1 MNHEY, CDR2 SMNVEV (reference sequence). The CDR3, as DNA: TGTGCCAGCAGGCCACCGGGACAGGGTCGTAATGAGCAGTTCTTC. Translated: CASRPPGQGRNEQFF.

This clone has ten or more counts. The genes are TRBV28 and TRBJ2-1, with TRBD2 identical over 7 bases. Germline lookup yields CDR1 MDHEN and CDR2 SYDVKM. The CDR3 extends over 16 amino acids. With 4 bases clipped from V and 2 bases from J, the junction kept 8 bases outside the gene matches. CDR3 sequence (DNA): TGTGCCAGCAGTTATCCCCGGGGAGGGACCTACAATGAGCAGTTCTTC. Protein: CASSYPRGGTYNEQFF. The complete variable domain, with remaining parts taken from reference TRBV28 and TRBJ2-1, reads DVKVTQSSRYLVKRTGEKVFLECVQDMDHENMFWYRQDPGLGLRLIYFSYDVKMKEKGDIPEGYSVSREKKERFSLILESASTNQTSMYLCASSYPRGGTYNEQFFGPGTRLTVL.

This clone ranks as medium-sized (0.01 to 0.1%). The V call is TRBV6-1, the J call TRBJ2-7; D ambiguous. Trimming removed 3 bases from V and 3 bases from J, with 12 bases in between. There are 14 residues in the CDR3. Germline V gives CDR1 MNHNS, CDR2 SASEGT. The CDR3 here is CASSEALRSYEQYF. The CDR3, as DNA: TGTGCCAGCAGTGAGGCCCTACGGAGCTACGAGCAGTACTTC.

This clone was counted ten times or more. J is TRBJ2-3 and V is TRBV6-2 or TRBV6-3; the D is unclear. Germline V lookup: CDR1 MNHEY, CDR2 SVGEGT. V was clipped by 0 bases and J by 1 base, with 14 bases between them. The CDR3 runs 17 residues. DNA of the CDR3: TGTGCCAGCAGTTACTCGATTCTGAGACAAGGCACAGATACGCAGTATTTT. Translation gives CASSYSILRQGTDTQYF.

This clone is medium-sized by share. The gene calls are TRBV7-2 and TRBJ2-1, with 10 bases matching TRBD2. The germline V gene has CDR1 SGHTA and CDR2 FQGNSA. V lost 1 base, J lost 3 bases, and 3 bases stayed unmatched. The length of the CDR3 is 16 residues. CDR3 region: CASSLGLAGLYNEQFF. In DNA form, the CDR3 reads TGTGCCAGCAGCTTAGGACTAGCGGGCCTCTACAATGAGCAGTTCTTC.

This clone has just a few counts. Given a much more abundant clone one base away, this may be a read error. V usage is TRBV6-1 and J usage is TRBJ2-1; D unclear. CDR3 length equals 14 residues. In germline, CDR1 is MNHNS, CDR2 SASEGT. The CDR3 region has the DNA TGCGCCAGCAGCCACGGGCGGTCAAACAATGAGCAGTTCTTC. Amino acid sequence: CASSHGRSNNEQFF.

In its sample, this clone was seen many times. The same CDR3 also results from other DNA sequences found in this sample. The rearrangement uses TRBV4-1 and TRBJ2-7; 8 bases align to TRBD2. The germline CDR1 and CDR2 sequences are MGHRA and YSYEKL. The CDR3 is 16 residues long. With 0 bases clipped from V and 0 bases from J, the junction kept 4 bases outside the gene matches. CDR3 region: CASSQEAGGYSYEQYF. CDR3 in DNA: TGCGCCAGCAGCCAAGAGGCGGGAGGATACTCCTACGAGCAGTACTTC.

This clone was seen many times. CDR3 coding DNA: TGCGCCAGCAGCCAAGATATGGGGACAGGGGGAAGGTGGGGCTACACCTTC. As protein: CASSQDMGTGGRWGYTF. The rearrangement uses TRBV4-1 and TRBJ1-2; 11 bases agree with TRBD1. The V and J ends lost 0 bases and 8 bases, in that order; junction bases with no gene match: 11. Germline CDR1 is MGHRA and CDR2 is YSYEKL. This CDR3 is built from 17 residues.

The table lists this clone with many counts. The V and J genes are TRBV28 and TRBJ1-3; D is ambiguous. With 6 bases removed from V and 0 bases from J, the gap between germline ends came to 9 bases. Germline V CDR1 and CDR2: MDHEN, SYDVKM. This CDR3 spans 14 amino acids. In DNA, the CDR3 is TGTGCCAGCAGGGGGTCAAGCTCTGGAAACACCATATATTTT. It yields the protein CASRGSSSGNTIYF.

This clone appeared a few times. The chain carries TRBV6-1 and TRBJ1-1; possibly TRBD1 for D (5 bases). The CDR3 has 16 amino acids. Germline loops: CDR1 MNHNS, CDR2 SASEGT. The germline V and J ends were trimmed by 7 bases and 6 bases, with 24 bases remaining between them. CDR3: CASTPRGSGYAAEAFF. The CDR3 coding sequence is TGTGCCAGCACGCCGAGGGGATCGGGGTACGCCGCTGAAGCTTTCTTT.

The chain recombines TRBV11-2 with TRBJ2-3; 7 bases agree with TRBD2. CDR1 and CDR2 from the germline V gene are SGHAT and FQNNGV. The CDR3 sequence is 16 residues long. Unmatched junction bases numbered 6, after V lost 3 bases and J lost 0 bases. The chain's CDR3 is CASSFFGGGSTDTQYF. The CDR3 DNA is TGTGCCAGCAGCTTTTTTGGCGGGGGAAGCACAGATACGCAGTATTTT.